This TCR beta chain comes out of a study of Graves' ophthalmopathy and Graves' hyperthyroidism. Study observations and caveats: Sensitivity of about 70% and specificity of roughly 72% were achieved by the model that predicted ophthalmopathy progression.

This clonotype was seen only a few times. Its specificity is not known. For donors with ophthalmopathy, the disease showed moderate-to-severe activity, reached CAS ≥3 and NOSPECS ≥4, and had lasted under 3 months. Diagnoses were established from clinical symptoms, serum thyroxine, TRAb, thyroid ultrasound and orbital computed tomography. As the starting material, approximately 10 ml of fresh peripheral blood yielded the PBMCs. Transcripts of RNA were the source for amplifying TCR beta CDR3 regions. Second-round multiplex PCR came after a first-round RT-PCR that employed HTBI primers. TCRdb re-called the multiplex PCR reads with MiXCR, one entry per CDR3 protein. In the table there are 150,000 to 200,000 distinct CDR3 sequences, 39% of which are singletons. The source material was peripheral blood. This receptor was identified in a man aged 30 to 45 with Graves' ophthalmopathy.

CDR3 DNA: TGTGCCAGCAGTTTGAGGGGGCTCGGCTACACCTTC. The encoded protein is CASSLRGLGYTF. The chain couples TRBV12-3 or TRBV12-4 to TRBJ1-2; 7 positions agree with TRBD1. This CDR3 has 12 residues. J was trimmed by 8 bases and V by 3 bases; bases with no gene match: 3.